The entry below describes one TCR beta chain. This clone was counted a few times. No antigen is known for it. Per-nucleotide qualities are absent, and no much larger clonotype sits a single base away. Following the manufacturer's recommendations, the immunoSEQ kit was used to generate TCR beta libraries from genomic DNA. To prepare libraries, a first multiplex PCR with proprietary primers was run, followed by a second PCR that added unique barcodes, and a bead cleanup was done after each round. A positive control reaction and a negative control reaction, both provided in the kit, were run with every batch of samples. The final libraries underwent checking on an Agilent 4200 TapeStation D1000 ScreenTape, volumetric pooling, and quantification by qPCR. Sequencing was performed on an Illumina NextSeq500 with a MidOutput 150-cycle cartridge, and 156 Read1 and 15 Index1 cycles were run with kit custom primers. The pooled library was loaded at roughly 0.98 pM with an approximately 21% PhiX control spike-in. The authors processed their data as follows. Vendor-processed data were analyzed in R, and a clonotype was defined as all T cells sharing the same CDR3 nucleotide sequence. For clone abundance analyses, frequencies were normalized to the 10,000 most abundant clones per sample. Public T cell clones, which averaged fewer than five per sample, were excluded before analysis. Dominant motifs were analyzed with ImmunoMap using the PAM10 matrix, a gap penalty of 30, and a homology threshold of 0.3, and motifs with a cumulative frequency of at least 0.01 were considered dominant. An abundance difference of at least 32-fold between compartments was the criterion for calling clonotypes tumor-enriched or baseline blood-enriched. The Baroni-Urbani and Buser coefficient was used to measure tumor-blood repertoire similarity, and groups were compared with two-tailed Wilcoxon tests in R. Entries here come from immuneACCESS through TCRdb and include only in-frame sequences with V and J called. Some clones fail to appear in such tables; in the studies checked, an unresolved V gene covers under half of the shortfall, and the cause of the remainder is unknown. D and trimming were read from the DNA, whereas the V and J calls and clone size are those reported in that table. In this sample the table shows almost 20,000 clones, roughly two thirds of which occur a single time. The ten top clones hold about 12% of the sample.

The sample's time point, from its label and the paper: tumor resected at nephrectomy. The sample's treatment or condition label is to be understood as: 15 Gy SBRT to primary tumor, nephrectomy 4 weeks later. The samples were obtained from a clinical trial, where primary renal cell carcinomas were treated with 15 Gy stereotactic body radiation therapy and then removed by nephrectomy 4 weeks afterward. All patients had renal cell carcinoma with clear cell pathology. The tumors were dissociated mechanically, digested with collagenase/hyaluronidase at 37 degrees C, processed in gentleMACS C tubes, and kept in liquid nitrogen. Genomic DNA for TCR sequencing was prepared using the QIAamp DNA Blood Mini Kit (Qiagen). The analyses included just those samples that passed every quality control check. Taken from cysteine to phenylalanine, the CDR3 has 15 residues. The read is trimmed to its CDR3 DNA, 45 bases read in frame from base 1. The germline V gene specifies SGHTA as CDR1 and FQGNSA as CDR2. Trimming takes 0 bases off V and 5 bases off J; junction bases not matched to a gene: 6.

The data derive from a study of radiation and T cells in renal cell carcinoma (dated by TCRdb to between 2020 and 2021). Broadly, across the study: TCR beta sequencing covered some 55 samples in total, comprising some 25 tumors and some 27 peripheral blood samples. A total of 4,016,671 unique CDR3 nucleotide sequences, encoding around 2.7 million unique CDR3 amino acid sequences, were found across all 50 or so samples.

General conclusions and limits of the study: Because only small tumor regions of 0.9 to 1 g were available, the study did not capture intratumoral heterogeneity. Compared with controls, irradiated tumors had higher TCR clonality, as the top 100 clonotypes made up an average of about 50% of the repertoire, versus roughly 40% in nephrectomy-only tumors. Compared with control tumors, irradiated tumors had a greater number of dominant CDR3 motifs, and these motifs made up a bigger portion of the repertoire. In blood, the top tumor clonotypes increased between baseline and 2 weeks post-radiation and then shrank by 4 weeks, which suggests that tumor-resident clones expanded only transiently. Effects of radiation dose or scheduling on the TCR repertoire could not be addressed with the single-armed trial design. Because no pretreatment tumor biopsies were available, whether clonotypes were present in the tumor at baseline could not be determined.

This sequence originates from a woman in her seventies with renal cell carcinoma. The specimen was tumor tissue, collected from a patient whose treatment included radiotherapy and nephrectomy. The sequence is built from TRBV7-2 and TRBJ2-7; a stretch of 8 junction bases matches TRBD1. The CDR3 amino acid sequence is: CASSLADRVENEQYF. The sequenced DNA is TGTGCCAGCAGCTTAGCGGACAGGGTTGAAAACGAGCAGTACTTC.